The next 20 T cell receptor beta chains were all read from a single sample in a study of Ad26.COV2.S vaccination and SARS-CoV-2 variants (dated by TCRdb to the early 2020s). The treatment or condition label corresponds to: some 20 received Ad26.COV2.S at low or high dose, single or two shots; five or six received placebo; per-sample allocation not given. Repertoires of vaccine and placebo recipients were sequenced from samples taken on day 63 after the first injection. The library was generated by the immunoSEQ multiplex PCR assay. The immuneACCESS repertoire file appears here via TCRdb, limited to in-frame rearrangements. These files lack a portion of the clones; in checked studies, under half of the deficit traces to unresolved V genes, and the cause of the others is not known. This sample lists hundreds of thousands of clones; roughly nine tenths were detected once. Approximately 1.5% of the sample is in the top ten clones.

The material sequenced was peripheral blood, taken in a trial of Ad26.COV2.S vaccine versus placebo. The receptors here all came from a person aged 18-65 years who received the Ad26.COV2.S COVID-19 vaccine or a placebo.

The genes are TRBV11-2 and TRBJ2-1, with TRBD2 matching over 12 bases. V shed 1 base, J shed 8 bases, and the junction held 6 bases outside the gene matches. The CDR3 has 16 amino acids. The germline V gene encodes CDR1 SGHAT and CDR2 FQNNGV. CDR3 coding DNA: TGTGCCAGCAGCTTAGCCCTAGCGGGGGGGCCGGATGAGCAGTTCTTC. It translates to CASSLALAGGPDEQFF.

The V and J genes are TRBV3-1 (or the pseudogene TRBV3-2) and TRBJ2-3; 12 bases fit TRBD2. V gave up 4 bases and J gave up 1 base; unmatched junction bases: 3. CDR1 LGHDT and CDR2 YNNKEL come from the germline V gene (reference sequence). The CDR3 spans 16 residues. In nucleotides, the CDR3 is TGTGCCAGCAGCCGCCGACTAGCGGGAGGCACAGATACGCAGTATTTT. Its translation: CASSRRLAGGTDTQYF.

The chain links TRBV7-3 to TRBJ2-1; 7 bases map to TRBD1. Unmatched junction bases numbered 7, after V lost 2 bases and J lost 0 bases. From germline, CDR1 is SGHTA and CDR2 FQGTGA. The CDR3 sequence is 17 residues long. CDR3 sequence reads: CASSLLTGVSSYNEQFF. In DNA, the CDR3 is TGTGCCAGCAGCTTATTAACAGGGGTGAGCTCCTACAATGAGCAGTTCTTC.

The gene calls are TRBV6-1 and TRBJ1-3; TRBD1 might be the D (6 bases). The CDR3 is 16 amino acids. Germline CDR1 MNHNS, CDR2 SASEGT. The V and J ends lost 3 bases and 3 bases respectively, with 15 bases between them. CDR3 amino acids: CASSDAGGAGGNTIYF. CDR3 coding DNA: TGTGCCAGCAGTGACGCGGGGGGCGCGGGTGGAAACACCATATATTTT.

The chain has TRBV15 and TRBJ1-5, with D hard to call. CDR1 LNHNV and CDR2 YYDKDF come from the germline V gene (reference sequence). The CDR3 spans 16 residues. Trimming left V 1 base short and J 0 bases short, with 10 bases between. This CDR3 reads CATSRAGRSSNQPQHF. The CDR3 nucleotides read TGTGCCACCAGCAGAGCGGGGAGGTCTAGCAATCAGCCCCAGCATTTT.

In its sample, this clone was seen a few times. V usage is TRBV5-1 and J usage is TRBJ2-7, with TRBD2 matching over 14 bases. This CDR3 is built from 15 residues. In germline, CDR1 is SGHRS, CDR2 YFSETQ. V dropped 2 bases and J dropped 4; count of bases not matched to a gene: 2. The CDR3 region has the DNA TGCGCCAGCAGCTTCGGGACTAGCGGGAGTTACGAGCAGTACTTC. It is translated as CASSFGTSGSYEQYF.

CDR3 protein: CATSITGQDHNEQFF. The CDR3 nucleotides are TGTGCCACCAGTATCACGGGACAGGACCACAATGAGCAGTTCTTC. The chain employs TRBV24-1 and TRBJ2-1, with 8 bases aligning to TRBD1. The CDR3 length is 15 residues. The ends lost 6 bases at V and 5 bases at J; junction bases unmatched: 8. The germline CDR1 and CDR2 sequences are KGHDR and SFDVKD.

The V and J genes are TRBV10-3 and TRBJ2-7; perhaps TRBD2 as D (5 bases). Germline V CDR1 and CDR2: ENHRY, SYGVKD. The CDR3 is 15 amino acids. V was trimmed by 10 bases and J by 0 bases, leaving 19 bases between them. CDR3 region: CATKGWEQLSYEQYF. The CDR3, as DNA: TGTGCCACCAAAGGATGGGAGCAGCTCTCCTACGAGCAGTACTTC.

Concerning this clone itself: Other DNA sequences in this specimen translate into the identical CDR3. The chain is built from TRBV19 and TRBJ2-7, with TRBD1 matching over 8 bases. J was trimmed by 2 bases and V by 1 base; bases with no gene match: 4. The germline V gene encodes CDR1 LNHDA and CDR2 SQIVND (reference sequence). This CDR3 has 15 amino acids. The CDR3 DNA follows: TGTGCCAGTAGTATAGGAGGGACAGGTACCTACGAGCAGTACTTC. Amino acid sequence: CASSIGGTGTYEQYF. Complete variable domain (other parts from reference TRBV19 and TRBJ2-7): DGGITQSPKYLFRKEGQNVTLSCEQNLNHDAMYWYRQDPGQGLRLIYYSQIVNDFQKGDIAEGYSVSREKKESFPLTVTSAQKNPTAFYLCASSIGGTGTYEQYFGPGTRLTVT.

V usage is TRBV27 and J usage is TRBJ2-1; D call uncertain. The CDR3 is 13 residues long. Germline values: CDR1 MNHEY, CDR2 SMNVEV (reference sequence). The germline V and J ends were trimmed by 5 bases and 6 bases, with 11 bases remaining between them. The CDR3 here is CASSDGPFNEQFF. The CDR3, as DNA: TGTGCCAGCAGTGATGGACCTTTCAATGAGCAGTTCTTC.

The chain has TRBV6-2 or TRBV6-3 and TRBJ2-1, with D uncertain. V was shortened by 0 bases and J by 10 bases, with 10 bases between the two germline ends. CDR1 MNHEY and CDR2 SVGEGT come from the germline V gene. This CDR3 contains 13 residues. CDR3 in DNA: TGTGCCAGCAGTTACTCAGGAAGACTCGAGCAGTTCTTC. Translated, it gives CASSYSGRLEQFF.

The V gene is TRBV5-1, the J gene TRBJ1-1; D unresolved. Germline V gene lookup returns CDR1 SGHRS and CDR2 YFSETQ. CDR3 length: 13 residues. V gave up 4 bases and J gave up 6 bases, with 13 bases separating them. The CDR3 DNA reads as TGCGCCAGCAGCCTGGGCACTGGCGCTGAAGCTTTCTTT. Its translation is CASSLGTGAEAFF.

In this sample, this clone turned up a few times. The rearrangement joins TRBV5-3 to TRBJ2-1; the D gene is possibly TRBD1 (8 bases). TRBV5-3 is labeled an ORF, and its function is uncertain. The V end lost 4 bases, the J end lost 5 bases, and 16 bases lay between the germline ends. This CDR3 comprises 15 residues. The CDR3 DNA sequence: TGTGCCAGAAGCCGAGCGGGACAGGCTAACAATGAGCAGTTCTTC. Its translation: CARSRAGQANNEQFF.

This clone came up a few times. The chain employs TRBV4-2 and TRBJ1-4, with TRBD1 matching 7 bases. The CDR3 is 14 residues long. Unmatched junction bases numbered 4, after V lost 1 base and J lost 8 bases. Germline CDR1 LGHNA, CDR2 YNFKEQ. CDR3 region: CASSQATGVEKLFF. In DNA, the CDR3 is TGTGCCAGCAGCCAAGCAACAGGGGTAGAAAAACTGTTTTTT.

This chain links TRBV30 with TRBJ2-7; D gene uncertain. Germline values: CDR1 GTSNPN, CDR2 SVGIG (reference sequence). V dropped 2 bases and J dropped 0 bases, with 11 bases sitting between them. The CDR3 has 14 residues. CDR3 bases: TGTGCCTGGAGTCGGATCAGAAGCTCCTACGAGCAGTACTTC. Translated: CAWSRIRSSYEQYF.

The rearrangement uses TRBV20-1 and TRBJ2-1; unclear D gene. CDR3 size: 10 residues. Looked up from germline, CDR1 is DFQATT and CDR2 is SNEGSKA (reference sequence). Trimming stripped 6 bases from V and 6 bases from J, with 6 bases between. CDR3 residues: CSAPLNEQFF. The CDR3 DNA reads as TGCAGTGCCCCGCTCAATGAGCAGTTCTTC.

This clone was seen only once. In DNA form, the CDR3 reads TGTGCCAGCAGCTTAGAGGTACTTGGCGGCCTGAGCTCCTACAATGAGCAGTTCTTC. Translated, it gives CASSLEVLGGLSSYNEQFF. V gene TRBV11-2 combines with J gene TRBJ2-1; D is ambiguous. Per the germline V gene, CDR1 is SGHAT and CDR2 is FQNNGV. The CDR3 contains 19 residues. The ends were cut back, 0 bases at V and 0 bases at J, with 18 bases in the middle.

The CDR3 sequence: CASRGPYEQYF. CDR3 nucleotides: TGTGCCAGTAGGGGTCCCTACGAGCAGTACTTC. V usage is TRBV19 and J usage is TRBJ2-7; D call uncertain. V lost 6 bases and J 2 bases, leaving 5 bases between the germline ends. Germline V gene sequence: CDR1 LNHDA, CDR2 SQIVND (reference sequence). CDR3 length equals 11 residues.

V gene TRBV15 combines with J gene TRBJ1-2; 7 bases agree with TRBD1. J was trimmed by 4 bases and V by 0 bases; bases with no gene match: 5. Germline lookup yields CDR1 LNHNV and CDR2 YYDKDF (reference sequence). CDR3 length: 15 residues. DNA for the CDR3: TGTGCCACCAGCAGAGAAACAGGGGACGGCTATGGCTACACCTTC. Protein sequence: CATSRETGDGYGYTF.

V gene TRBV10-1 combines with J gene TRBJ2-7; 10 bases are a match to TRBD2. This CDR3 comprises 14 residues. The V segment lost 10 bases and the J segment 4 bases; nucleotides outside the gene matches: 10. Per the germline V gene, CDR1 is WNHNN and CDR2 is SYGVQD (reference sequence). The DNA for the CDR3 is TGCGCCAACGACATCCTAGCGGGGGTATACGAGCAGTACTTC. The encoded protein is CANDILAGVYEQYF.